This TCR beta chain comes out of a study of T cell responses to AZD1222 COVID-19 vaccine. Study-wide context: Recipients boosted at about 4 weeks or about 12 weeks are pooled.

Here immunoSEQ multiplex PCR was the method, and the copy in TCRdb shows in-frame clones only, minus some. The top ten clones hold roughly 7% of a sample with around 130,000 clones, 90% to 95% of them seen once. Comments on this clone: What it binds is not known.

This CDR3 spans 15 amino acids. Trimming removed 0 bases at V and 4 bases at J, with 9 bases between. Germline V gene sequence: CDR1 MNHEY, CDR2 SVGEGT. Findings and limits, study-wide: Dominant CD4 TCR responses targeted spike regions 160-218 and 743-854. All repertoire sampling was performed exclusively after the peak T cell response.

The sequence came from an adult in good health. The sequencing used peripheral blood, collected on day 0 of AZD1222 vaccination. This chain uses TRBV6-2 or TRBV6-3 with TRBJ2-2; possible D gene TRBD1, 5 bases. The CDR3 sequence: CASSYSQGRTGELFF. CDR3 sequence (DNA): TGTGCCAGCAGTTACTCCCAGGGTCGCACCGGGGAGCTGTTTTTT.